Shown below are 14 T cell receptor beta chains from a single sample sequenced in a study of shared clonotypes between healthy human individuals. TCRdb's copy holds only in-frame clones and misses some; the assay was immunoSEQ multiplex PCR. The sample carries roughly 1,000,000 clones, roughly 74% recorded once. Sequenced input: memory CD4+ T cells from PBMCs. Subset in this sample: CD45RA-negative fraction. These receptors were obtained from a man between 18 and 29 years old in good health. Some clones in this sample may be carry-over from other donors' samples.

This chain joins TRBV9 and TRBJ2-5; the match to TRBD2 covers 16 bases. J gave up 1 base and V 2 bases, and 5 bases lay outside the gene matches. The CDR3 has 18 residues. From germline, CDR1 is SGDLS and CDR2 YYNGEE. In DNA form, the CDR3 reads TGTGCCAGCAGCGTGGGGACTAGCGGGAGGGGACGCCAAGAGACCCAGTACTTC. Protein: CASSVGTSGRGRQETQYF.

The chain links TRBV5-4 to TRBJ2-7; 8 bases match TRBD2. J gave up 4 bases and V 4 bases, and 10 bases lay outside the gene matches. This CDR3 is built from 15 residues. Germline V gives CDR1 SGHNT, CDR2 YYREEE (reference sequence). CDR3 coding DNA: TGTGCCAGCAGCCTGCAGGGACTAGGAGGGTACGAGCAGTACTTC. Residues: CASSLQGLGGYEQYF.

A remark on this clone: The sample holds other DNA sequences that translate to the same CDR3. V and J are TRBV19 and TRBJ1-1, with 10 bases fitting TRBD1. The germline gives CDR1 LNHDA, CDR2 SQIVND (reference sequence). V trimming: 6 bases; J trimming: 4 bases; junction bases outside the gene matches: 2. This CDR3 contains 13 residues. In DNA form, the CDR3 reads TGTGCCAGTAGCAGGGACAGGGGCACTGAAGCTTTCTTT. This sequence encodes CASSRDRGTEAFF.

This clone was detected only a few times. The chain links TRBV10-2 to TRBJ2-7; TRBD1 might be the D (6 bases). Germline loops: CDR1 WSHSY, CDR2 SAAADI. This CDR3 comprises 15 residues. Deletions cut 3 bases from V and 3 bases from J, with 15 bases between. Here the CDR3 DNA reads TGCGCCAGCAGTGACGCGCCGGGACACAACTACGAGCAGTACTTC. It specifies CASSDAPGHNYEQYF.

The chain has TRBV4-1 and TRBJ1-2; 10 bases fit TRBD1. V lost 0 bases and J lost 13; bases outside the gene matches: 8. The CDR3 contains 14 residues. CDR1 is MGHRA and CDR2 is YSYEKL in the germline V gene. This chain's CDR3 is CASSQDMRQGAPTF. In DNA, the CDR3 is TGCGCCAGCAGCCAAGATATGAGACAGGGGGCTCCCACCTTC.

The V call is TRBV2, the J call TRBJ2-7; D call uncertain. The CDR3 is 12 amino acids. The germline gives CDR1 SNHLY, CDR2 FYNNEI. The germline V and J ends were trimmed by 5 bases and 3 bases, with 8 bases remaining between them. CDR3 residues: CASSKQNYEQYF. The CDR3 DNA reads as TGTGCCAGCAGTAAGCAAAACTACGAGCAGTACTTC.

The chain carries TRBV7-3 and TRBJ2-2; D perhaps matches TRBD1 (6 bases). The V end lost 5 bases, the J end lost 1 base, and 11 bases lay between the germline ends. Per germline, CDR1 SGHTA and CDR2 FQGTGA. The CDR3 runs to 15 residues. The chain's CDR3 is CASSRLGQNTGELFF. The DNA for the CDR3 is TGTGCCAGCAGCCGCCTGGGACAGAACACCGGGGAGCTGTTTTTT. The variable domain in full, with the rest retrieved from reference TRBV7-3 and TRBJ2-2, is GAGVSQTPSNKVTEKGKYVELRCDPISGHTALYWYRQSLGQGPEFLIYFQGTGAADDSGLPNDRFFAVRPEGSVSTLKIQRTERGDSAVYLCASSRLGQNTGELFFGEGSRLTVL.

V and J are TRBV6-6 and TRBJ2-7; possibly TRBD2 for D (5 bases). V was clipped by 7 bases and J by 2 bases, with 21 bases between them. The CDR3 runs to 16 residues. CDR1 and CDR2 from the germline V gene are MNHNY and SVGAGI (reference sequence). This chain's CDR3 is CASKTSVGGQTYEQYF. As DNA, the CDR3 is TGTGCCAGCAAGACTTCGGTGGGCGGGCAAACCTACGAGCAGTACTTC.

On this clone: In the same sample, other DNA sequences code for this CDR3. The chain recombines TRBV6-1 with TRBJ1-5; D possibly corresponds to TRBD1 (6 bases). V was pared by 3 bases and J by 4 bases, with 10 bases between. This CDR3 contains 14 residues. Looked up from germline, CDR1 is MNHNS and CDR2 is SASEGT. Written as DNA, the CDR3 is TGTGCCAGCAGTGAGGGGGCAGGGAATCAGCCCCAGCATTTT. It codes for CASSEGAGNQPQHF.

The chain has TRBV7-9 and TRBJ2-3, with 8 bases identical to TRBD1. Germline CDR1 and CDR2: SEHNR and FQNEAQ (reference sequence). The V segment lost 3 bases and the J segment 4 bases; nucleotides outside the gene matches: 6. This CDR3 has 15 residues. The chain's CDR3 is CASSFRSGGADTQYF. The CDR3 nucleotides are TGTGCCAGCAGCTTCCGGTCAGGGGGCGCAGATACGCAGTATTTT.

A few counts support this clone. V gene TRBV7-2 combines with J gene TRBJ2-7; 10 bases agree with TRBD1. Germline V CDR1 and CDR2: SGHTA, FQGNSA. This CDR3 contains 15 residues. V trimming: 5 bases; J trimming: 5 bases; junction bases outside the gene matches: 9. The CDR3 here is CASSRRQGAAHEQYF. The CDR3 DNA is TGTGCCAGCAGCAGACGACAGGGGGCGGCCCACGAGCAGTACTTC.

The chain joins TRBV7-2 to TRBJ2-2; 9 nucleotides align to TRBD2. Germline V gene lookup returns CDR1 SGHTA and CDR2 FQGNSA. The CDR3 has 15 amino acids. J gave up 7 bases and V 1 base, and 4 bases lay outside the gene matches. As DNA, the CDR3 is TGTGCCAGCAGCTTAGGGGCTAGCGGGATCGGGGAGCTGTTTTTT. It specifies CASSLGASGIGELFF. The variable domain in full, completed from reference TRBV7-2 and TRBJ2-2, reads GAGVSQSPSNKVTEKGKDVELRCDPISGHTALYWYRQSLGQGLEFLIYFQGNSAPDKSGLPSDRFSAERTGGSVSTLTIQRTQQEDSAVYLCASSLGASGIGELFFGEGSRLTVL.

The chain couples TRBV9 to TRBJ1-4; no reliable D call. The CDR3 has 15 residues. The germline V gene has CDR1 SGDLS and CDR2 YYNGEE. Trimming stripped 0 bases from V and 5 bases from J, with 11 bases between. The DNA for the CDR3 is TGTGCCAGCAGCGTAGGGGTAGCTGGCAATGAAAAACTGTTTTTT. This gives the protein CASSVGVAGNEKLFF.

This clone has a handful of counts. This chain uses TRBV6-1 with TRBJ2-7; D unresolved. Trimming removed 8 bases at V and 0 bases at J, with 11 bases between. Germline values: CDR1 MNHNS, CDR2 SASEGT. CDR3 length: 13 amino acids. The CDR3 DNA reads as TGTGCCAGCCGAGGCGAACTCTCCTACGAGCAGTACTTC. It is translated as CASRGELSYEQYF.